What follows describes a single TCR beta chain. What it recognizes is unknown. The sample originates from a study of shared clonotypes between healthy human individuals. V dropped 0 bases and J dropped 9; count of bases not matched to a gene: 6. The CDR3 totals 14 residues. Germline lookup yields CDR1 SGHTA and CDR2 FQGNSA. Template for every sorted-subset replicate PCR totaled about 200 ng DNA, 25,000 to 35,000 T cell genomes. In the authors' workflow: ImmunoSEQ only sent back junction sequences with no quality scores, so filtering was done differently. Sequencing was performed with immunoSEQ multiplex PCR; in TCRdb, only in-frame clones are kept and a portion is missing. That table furnishes V, J and clone size, whereas the DNA furnished D and trimming. Seen here are 600,000 to 800,000 clones, around 77% observed once, and the top ten hold roughly 1.8%. Study-level points and caveats: Tissue TCR repertoires likely differ from these blood-only repertoires. With a few donors compared, approximately 5% of naive CD4 clonotypes were shared.

The origin of this receptor is a woman in her thirties in good health. Input material: memory CD4+ T cells sorted from blood. This sample's subset: CD45RA-negative fraction. This chain connects TRBV7-2 to TRBJ2-7; TRBD2 agrees at 9 bases. This chain's CDR3 is CASSLAGTSPGQYF. The CDR3 nucleotides read TGTGCCAGCAGCTTAGCTGGGACTAGCCCTGGGCAGTACTTC. Looking up the rest from reference TRBV7-2 and TRBJ2-7 gives the full variable domain: GAGVSQSPSNKVTEKGKDVELRCDPISGHTALYWYRQSLGQGLEFLIYFQGNSAPDKSGLPSDRFSAERTGGSVSTLTIQRTQQEDSAVYLCASSLAGTSPGQYFGPGTRLTVT.